This T cell receptor (beta chain) was profiled in a study of blood T cell repertoires in COVID-19. Study-level background: PBMCs, B-cell-depleted T cells, or T cells provided the cDNA or gDNA that made up the material.

Original handling: Amplification of reference gene primers was used by the study to estimate nucleated cell counts. Sequenced by immunoSEQ multiplex PCR; TCRdb stores in-frame clones only, minus some. The V and J calls and clone size come from that table; D and trimming were worked out from the DNA. The data contain hundreds of thousands of clones, about nine tenths of them singletons. The length of the CDR3 is 12 residues. Trimming took 7 bases from V and 1 from J, leaving 10 bases between them. CDR1 is SQVTM, CDR2 ANQGSEA, per germline. Sequenced material: peripheral blood. The chain has TRBV29-1 and TRBJ1-1; D is ambiguous. The receptor comes from a man between 60 and 75 years old who had recovered from COVID-19. The CDR3 reads CSAQLRNTEAFF. CDR3 sequence (DNA): TGCAGCGCTCAACTGAGGAACACTGAAGCTTTCTTT.